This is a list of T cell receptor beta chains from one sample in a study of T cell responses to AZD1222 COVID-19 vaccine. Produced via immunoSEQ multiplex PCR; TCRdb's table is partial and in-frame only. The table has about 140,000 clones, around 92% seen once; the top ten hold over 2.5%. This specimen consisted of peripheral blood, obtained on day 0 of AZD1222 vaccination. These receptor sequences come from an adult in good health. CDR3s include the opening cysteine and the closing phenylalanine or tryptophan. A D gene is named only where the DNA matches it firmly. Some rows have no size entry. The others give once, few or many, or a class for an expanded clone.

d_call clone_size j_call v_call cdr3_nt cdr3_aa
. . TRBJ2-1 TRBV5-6 TGTGCCAGCAGCTTGGGACAGAGCAATGAGCAGTTCTTC CASSLGQSNEQFF
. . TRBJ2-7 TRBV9 TGTGCCAGCAGCCCCCTGGGCACAGGGACGGAGCAGTACTTC CASSPLGTGTEQYF
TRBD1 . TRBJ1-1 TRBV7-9 TGTGCCAGCAGACAGGACAGGGGAGGTACTGAAGCTTTCTTT CASRQDRGGTEAFF
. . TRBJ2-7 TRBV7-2 TGTGCCAGCAGCCCAAAAGGACGGGGAAAAACCTACGAGCAGTACTTC CASSPKGRGKTYEQYF
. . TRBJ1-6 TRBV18 TGTGCCAGCTCACCTAATTGGTCGGGGGGTTCACCCCTCCACTTT CASSPNWSGGSPLHF
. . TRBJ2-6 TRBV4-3 TGCGCCAGCAACCAAGAACGGGGGAGCTCTGGGGCCAACGTCCTGACTTTC CASNQERGSSGANVLTF
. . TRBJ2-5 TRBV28 TGTGCCAGCAGTTTAACGGCGGTCCCGGATGACGAGACCCAGTACTTC CASSLTAVPDDETQYF
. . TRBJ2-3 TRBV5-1 TGCGCCAGCGAGCAGGGGCTCGGAGATACGCAGTATTTT CASEQGLGDTQYF
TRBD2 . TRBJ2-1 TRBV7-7 TGTGCTAGCAGCCTAGCGGGGGGGCCTTACAATGAGCAGTTCTTC CASSLAGGPYNEQFF
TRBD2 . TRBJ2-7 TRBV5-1 TGCGCCAGCAGCGGGGGACTAGCTCTCTACGAGCAGTACTTC CASSGGLALYEQYF
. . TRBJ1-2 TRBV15 TGTGCCACCAGCAGTGATGGATGGGATGGCTACACCTTC CATSSDGWDGYTF
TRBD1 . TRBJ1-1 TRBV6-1 TGTGCCAGCAGTGAATTGGGCAGGGGGCCTGGCACTGAAGCTTTCTTT CASSELGRGPGTEAFF
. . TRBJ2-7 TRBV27 TGTGCCAGCAGTTTATCGTGGGGGTCCCCTTCCGAGCAGTACTTC CASSLSWGSPSEQYF
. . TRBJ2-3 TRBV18 TGTGCCAGCTCACCAGGACGGTTTCTTAGCACAGATACGCAGTATTTT CASSPGRFLSTDTQYF
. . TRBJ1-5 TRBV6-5 TGTGCCTCTACTGAGGGGAGTGGGCAGCCCCAGCATTTT CASTEGSGQPQHF
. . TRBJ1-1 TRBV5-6 TGTGCCAGCAGCAGCGTGGGGGTCGAAGCTTTCTTT CASSSVGVEAFF
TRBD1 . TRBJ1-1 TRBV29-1 TGCAGCGCCGCGGGACAGGCGACCCAAGCTTTCTTT CSAAGQATQAFF
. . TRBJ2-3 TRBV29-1 TGCAGCGTTGTTTACTTTACCACAGATACGCAGTATTTT CSVVYFTTDTQYF
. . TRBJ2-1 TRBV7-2 TGTGCCAGCAGCCTTTTTAGGACGGGATTCGATGAGCAGTTCTTC CASSLFRTGFDEQFF
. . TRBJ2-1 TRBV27 TGTGCCAGCAGTGCCACCGGGCTGGATGAGCAGTTCTTC CASSATGLDEQFF
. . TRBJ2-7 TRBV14 TGTGCCAGCAGCCAAGGGGGGCCAAGTCTTTACGAGCAGTACTTC CASSQGGPSLYEQYF
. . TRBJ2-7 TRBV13 TGTGCCAGCAGCGGGCCGATATGGCACGAGCAGTACTTC CASSGPIWHEQYF
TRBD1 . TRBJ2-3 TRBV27 TGTGCCAGCAGTCCTCGACAGGGGAACACAGATACGCAGTATTTT CASSPRQGNTDTQYF
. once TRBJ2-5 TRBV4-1 TGCGCCAGCAGCCAAGGCCCGTCGATCGGGACCCAGTACTTC CASSQGPSIGTQYF
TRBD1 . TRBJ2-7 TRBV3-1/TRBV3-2 TGTGCCAGCAGCCAGCTGCCGGGACAGGGGGATTACGAGCAGTACTTC CASSQLPGQGDYEQYF
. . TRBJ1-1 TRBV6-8 TGTGCCAGCAGTTACCCAGTTCGTGTTTCTAGGACTATGAACACTGAAGCTTTCTTT CASSYPVRVSRTMNTEAFF
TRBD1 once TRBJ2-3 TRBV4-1 TGCGCCAGCAGCCGAAGGGGGCAGATGGAAGATACGCAGTATTTT CASSRRGQMEDTQYF
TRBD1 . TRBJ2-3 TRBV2 TGTGCCAGCAGGAGAGGGGGCAGGCCCAGCACAGATACGCAGTATTTT CASRRGGRPSTDTQYF
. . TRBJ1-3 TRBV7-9 TGTGCCAGCAGCTTCGGGGGTTCTGGAAACACCATATATTTT CASSFGGSGNTIYF
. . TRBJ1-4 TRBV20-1 TGCAGTGCGAGTCACGGGGTGAGAGAAAAACTGTTTTTT CSASHGVREKLFF
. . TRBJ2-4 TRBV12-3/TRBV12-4 TGTGCCAGCAGTGGGATAACTCAGTACTTC CASSGITQYF
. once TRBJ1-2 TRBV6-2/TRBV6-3 TGTGCCAGCAGTGGTTTACCCGCGGGAGGCTACACCTTC CASSGLPAGGYTF
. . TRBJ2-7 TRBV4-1 TGCGCCAGCAGCCAGGACTCCCAAACGCCGTACGAGCAGTACTTC CASSQDSQTPYEQYF
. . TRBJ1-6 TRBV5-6 TGTGCCAGCAGCTTGAGGGCAAGGAATTCACCCCTCCACTTT CASSLRARNSPLHF
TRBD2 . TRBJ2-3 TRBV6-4 TGTGCCAGCAGTCCAGCGGGGGGTAGCACAGATACGCAGTATTTT CASSPAGGSTDTQYF
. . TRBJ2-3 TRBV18 TGTGCCAGCTCACCACGTGGGGATACCACAGATACGCAGTATTTT CASSPRGDTTDTQYF
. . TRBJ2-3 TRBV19 TGTGCCAGTAATACCCTCGGGGGTCTTGTCACAGATACGCAGTATTTT CASNTLGGLVTDTQYF
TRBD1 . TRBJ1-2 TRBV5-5 TGTGCCAGCAGGGTCGGGACAGGGAGAATATATGGCTACACCTTC CASRVGTGRIYGYTF
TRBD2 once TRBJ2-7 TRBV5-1 TGCGCCAGCAGCTTGGTACTAGCGGGAATCTCCTACGAGCAGTACTTC CASSLVLAGISYEQYF
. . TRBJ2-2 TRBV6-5 TGTGCCAGCAGCATTGGGGCCGACACCGGGGAGCTGTTTTTT CASSIGADTGELFF
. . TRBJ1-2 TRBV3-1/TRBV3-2 TGTGCCAGCAGCCAAGGGCTCCGCACTAACTATGGCTACACCTTC CASSQGLRTNYGYTF
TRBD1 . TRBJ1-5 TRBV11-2 TGTGCCAGCAGCCCGACAGGGTCCGGCAATCAGCCCCAGCATTTT CASSPTGSGNQPQHF
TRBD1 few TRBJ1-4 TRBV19 TGTGCCAGTAGTATCCAGGGGGGTGAAAAACTGTTTTTT CASSIQGGEKLFF
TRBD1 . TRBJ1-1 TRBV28 TGTGCCAGCAGCCCGAGGGACAGACAGAACACTGAAGCTTTCTTT CASSPRDRQNTEAFF
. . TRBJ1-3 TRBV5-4 TGTGCCAGCAGCTTGCAAGGTACTGGAAACACCATATATTTT CASSLQGTGNTIYF
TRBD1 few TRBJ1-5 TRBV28 TGTGCCAGTCGTCAACCGGGACAGGGGGCCTTATCCAATCAGCCCCAGCATTTT CASRQPGQGALSNQPQHF
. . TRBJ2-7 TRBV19 TGTGCCAGTAGTATAGATCATCGGGGCCCTATTAGAGAGCAGTACTTC CASSIDHRGPIREQYF
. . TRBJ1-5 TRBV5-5 TGTGCCAGCAGCTTGTGGGGGAATCAGCCCCAGCATTTT CASSLWGNQPQHF
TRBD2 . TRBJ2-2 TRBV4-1 TGCGCCAGCAGCCAAGATCCGGGAGGGCCGCCCACCGGGGAGCTGTTTTTT CASSQDPGGPPTGELFF
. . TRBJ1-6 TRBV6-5 TGTGCCAGCAGTTACTCTGCCCGAGGATATAATTCACCCCTCCACTTT CASSYSARGYNSPLHF